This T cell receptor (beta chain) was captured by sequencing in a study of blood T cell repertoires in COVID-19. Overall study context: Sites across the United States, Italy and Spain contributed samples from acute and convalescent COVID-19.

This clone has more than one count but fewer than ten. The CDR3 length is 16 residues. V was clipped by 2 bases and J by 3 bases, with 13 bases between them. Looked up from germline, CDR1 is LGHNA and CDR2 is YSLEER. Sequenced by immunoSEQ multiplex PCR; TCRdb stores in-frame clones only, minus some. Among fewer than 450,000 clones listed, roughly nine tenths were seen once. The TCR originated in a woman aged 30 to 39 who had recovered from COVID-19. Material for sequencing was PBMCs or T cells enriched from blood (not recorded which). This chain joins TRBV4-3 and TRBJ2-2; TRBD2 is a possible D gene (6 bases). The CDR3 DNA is TGCGCCAGCAGCCAAAACCTAGGGGAGGACACCGGGGAGCTGTTTTTT. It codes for CASSQNLGEDTGELFF.